The 32 T cell receptor beta chains reported below all come from one sample, sequenced in a study of spatial heterogeneity in lung cancer. TCRdb re-called the 5' RACE reads through MiXCR, storing one row per CDR3 protein. This table has 110,000 or so distinct CDR3 sequences, approximately 10% appearing once. Described time point: blood at routine non-recurrence follow-up after resection. The source material was PBMCs, sampled at follow-up. The source of these receptors is a female donor with early-stage non-small cell lung cancer.

CDR3 DNA sequence: TGCGCCAGCAGCTGGACGGACCCTTACAATGAGCAGTTCTTC. The encoded protein is CASSWTDPYNEQFF. This chain joins TRBV5-1 and TRBJ2-1, with D unclear. The V gene's germline CDR1 is SGHRS and CDR2 YFSETQ. V lost 3 bases to trimming and J lost 4 bases, with 11 bases between them. This CDR3 has 14 residues. The whole variable domain, remainder taken from reference TRBV5-1 and TRBJ2-1, is KAGVTQTPRYLIKTRGQQVTLSCSPISGHRSVSWYQQTPGQGLQFLFEYFSETQRNKGNFPGRFSGRQFSNSRSEMNVSTLELGDSALYLCASSWTDPYNEQFFGPGTRLTVL.

This clonotype was observed a handful of times. The chain is built from TRBV29-1 and TRBJ2-1; 8 bases are a match to TRBD2. The CDR3 sequence is 14 residues long. V was pared by 7 bases and J by 1 base, with 6 bases of the junction left unmatched. Germline assignment: CDR1 SQVTM and CDR2 ANQGSEA. The CDR3 is CSGLLAESYNEQFF. CDR3 DNA sequence: TGCAGCGGGTTACTAGCGGAATCCTACAATGAGCAGTTCTTC.

This clonotype appeared many times. The rearrangement links TRBV11-2 to TRBJ2-1, with TRBD2 matching 9 bases. V lost 3 bases to trimming and J lost 5 bases; unmatched junction nucleotides: 2. The CDR3 has 14 amino acids. Germline V gives CDR1 SGHAT, CDR2 FQNNGV. The CDR3 protein is CASSFLAGNNEQFF. In nucleotides, the CDR3 is TGTGCCAGCAGCTTCCTAGCGGGAAACAATGAGCAGTTCTTC. The entire variable domain, with the rest obtained from reference TRBV11-2 and TRBJ2-1, is as follows: EAGVAQSPRYKIIEKRQSVAFWCNPISGHATLYWYQQILGQGPKLLIQFQNNGVVDDSQLPKDRFSAERLKGVDSTLKIQPAKLEDSAVYLCASSFLAGNNEQFFGPGTRLTVL.

The sample holds a few counts of this clonotype. The chain has TRBV29-1 and TRBJ2-2, with D hard to call. Trimming took off 5 bases at V and 7 bases at J, with 14 bases between the two ends. The CDR3 is made up of 13 amino acids. The V gene's germline CDR1 is SQVTM and CDR2 ANQGSEA. The CDR3 nucleotides read TGCAGCGTTCGGCCAACGGTAGGCGGGGAGCTGTTTTTT. This gives the protein CSVRPTVGGELFF.

This clonotype was counted between two and nine times. This chain connects TRBV12-3 or TRBV12-4 to TRBJ2-1, with 8 bases lining up with TRBD2. The CDR3 contains 15 residues. V lost 6 bases, J lost 6 bases, and 10 bases stayed unmatched. CDR3 DNA sequence: TGTGCCAGCAGCAGACTAGCGCTTCGGATCAATGAGCAGTTCTTC. Protein: CASSRLALRINEQFF.

This clonotype has ten or more counts. V and J are TRBV29-1 and TRBJ2-3; tentative D call: TRBD1 (6 bases). With 3 bases removed from V and 7 bases from J, the gap between germline ends came to 14 bases. Germline-derived CDR1 and CDR2 are SQVTM and ANQGSEA. CDR3 length equals 13 residues. This CDR3 reads CSVDQGMGNTQYF. The DNA for the CDR3 is TGCAGCGTTGATCAGGGGATGGGAAATACGCAGTATTTT.

V gene TRBV12-3 or TRBV12-4 combines with J gene TRBJ2-1; D remains unclear. The V end was cut by 7 bases, the J end by 4 bases, with 14 bases between. The CDR3 is 14 residues long. CDR3 sequence: CASIGPTLYNEQFF. The CDR3 DNA reads TGTGCCAGCATCGGGCCGACCCTATACAATGAGCAGTTCTTC.

This clonotype was seen at least ten times. The chain carries TRBV5-5 and TRBJ1-5; 9 positions agree with TRBD1. V shed 8 bases and J 10 bases; nucleotides not matched to a gene: 10. Looked up from germline, CDR1 is SGHKS and CDR2 is YYEKEE (reference sequence). CDR3 length equals 13 residues. The CDR3 loop reads CASNRGRGSPQHF. The DNA for the CDR3 is TGTGCCAGTAACAGGGGGCGAGGTAGTCCCCAGCATTTT. The variable domain in full, completed from reference TRBV5-5 and TRBJ1-5, reads DAGVTQSPTHLIKTRGQQVTLRCSPISGHKSVSWYQQVLGQGPQFIFQYYEKEERGRGNFPDRFSARQFPNYSSELNVNALLLGDSALYLCASNRGRGSPQHFGDGTRLSIL.

This clonotype was counted between two and nine times. V gene TRBV12-3 or TRBV12-4 combines with J gene TRBJ1-1; no clear D gene. V was shortened by 3 bases and J by 0 bases, with 5 bases between the two germline ends. This CDR3 comprises 13 residues. The CDR3 loop reads CASSFQLNTEAFF. In nucleotides, the CDR3 is TGTGCCAGCAGTTTTCAGCTGAACACTGAAGCTTTCTTT.

This clonotype was seen a few times. The chain employs TRBV12-3 or TRBV12-4 and TRBJ2-3; a weak D match, TRBD1 (6 bases). Trimming removed 5 bases from V and 5 bases from J, with 17 bases in between. The CDR3 is made up of 15 amino acids. In DNA form, the CDR3 reads TGTGCCAGCAGTCCCCCGGGACACGGGGTAGATACGCAGTATTTT. Translation: CASSPPGHGVDTQYF.

The V gene is TRBV7-9, the J gene TRBJ1-1; 7 positions agree with TRBD1. The germline CDR1 and CDR2 sequences are SEHNR and FQNEAQ (reference sequence). The CDR3 totals 15 residues. J gave up 3 bases and V 4 bases, and 8 bases lay outside the gene matches. Here the CDR3 reads CASSSPRDSYTEAFF. In nucleotides, the CDR3 is TGTGCCAGCAGCTCGCCCCGGGACAGCTACACTGAAGCTTTCTTT.

This rearrangement joins TRBV30 to TRBJ2-1, with a possible D match to TRBD1 (6 bases). The germline CDR1 and CDR2 sequences are GTSNPN and SVGIG (reference sequence). This CDR3 region has 11 residues. V gave up 5 bases and J gave up 9 bases, with 11 bases separating them. CDR3 DNA: TGTGCCTGGGGCCAGGGGCTTGAGCAGTTCTTC. This encodes CAWGQGLEQFF.

The table lists this clonotype with a few counts. The chain couples TRBV2 to TRBJ1-1; a weak D match, TRBD1 (6 bases). Germline loops: CDR1 SNHLY, CDR2 FYNNEI. The V gene lost 8 bases and the J gene lost 1 base, with 17 bases spanning the gap. The CDR3 spans 15 residues. The CDR3 sequence: CASQPTGTTNTEAFF. The CDR3 nucleotides read TGTGCCAGCCAACCGACCGGGACAACGAACACTGAAGCTTTCTTT.

In DNA form, the CDR3 reads TGTGCCAGCAGCTTAGGAACCGGGAGCTTTTACGAGCAGTACGTC. Amino acid sequence: CASSLGTGSFYEQYV. The rearrangement uses TRBV7-8 and TRBJ2-7; maybe TRBD2 (6 bases). Germline CDR1 SGHVS, CDR2 FQNEAQ. Trimming cost V 1 base and J 4 bases, with 14 bases left between them. The length of the CDR3 is 15 residues.

This clonotype appeared a few times. This chain joins TRBV12-3 or TRBV12-4 and TRBJ1-6; 7 bases map to TRBD1. This CDR3 has 14 residues. Germline trimming cut 7 bases from V and 6 bases from J; bases unmatched to any gene: 6. The CDR3 reads CASNLQGSNSPLHF. The DNA for the CDR3 is TGTGCCAGCAACCTACAGGGGAGTAATTCACCCCTCCACTTT.

The chain has TRBV30 and TRBJ2-5; tentative D call: TRBD2 (5 bases). Trimming took off 2 bases at V and 6 bases at J, with 13 bases between the two ends. CDR3 length: 13 amino acids. Germline V CDR1 and CDR2: GTSNPN, SVGIG (reference sequence). This CDR3 is CAWSRSSRQTQYF. The CDR3, as DNA: TGTGCCTGGAGTCGCTCTAGCCGGCAGACCCAGTACTTC.

There are many counts of this clonotype. V is TRBV20-1 and J is TRBJ2-1, with 7 bases matching TRBD2. V trimming: 0 bases; J trimming: 4 bases; junction bases outside the gene matches: 12. Germline V gives CDR1 DFQATT, CDR2 SNEGSKA (reference sequence). This CDR3 has 17 residues. CDR3 DNA: TGCAGTGCTAGAGATCGGGCTAGCGGTCTGGGGTACAATGAGCAGTTCTTC. Amino acid sequence: CSARDRASGLGYNEQFF.

J is TRBJ1-1 and V is TRBV12-3 or TRBV12-4, with D perhaps matching TRBD1 (5 bases). This CDR3 is built from 15 residues. V lost 2 bases and J lost 1, with 11 bases in between. This chain's CDR3 is CASSLPTAGNTEAFF. The DNA of the CDR3 is TGTGCCAGCAGTTTACCGACAGCAGGGAACACTGAAGCTTTCTTT.

V gene TRBV3-1 combines with J gene TRBJ1-4; 7 bases map to TRBD1. V was pared by 0 bases and J by 8 bases, with 21 bases of the junction left unmatched. This CDR3 is built from 20 residues. CDR1 and CDR2 from the germline V gene are LGHDT and YNNKEL (reference sequence). This CDR3 is CASSQDRGWSGTGAEEKLFF. In DNA form, the CDR3 reads TGTGCCAGCAGCCAAGACCGCGGCTGGAGTGGAACAGGGGCCGAAGAAAAACTGTTTTTT.

This clonotype was counted ten times or more. The rearrangement links TRBV28 to TRBJ2-7; 7 bases are shared with TRBD1. The CDR3 extends over 16 amino acids. In germline, CDR1 is MDHEN, CDR2 SYDVKM. With 6 bases clipped from V and 0 bases from J, the junction kept 11 bases outside the gene matches. The CDR3 region is CASSSRDSYLSYEQYV. CDR3 sequence (DNA): TGTGCCAGCAGCTCGAGGGACAGTTACCTCTCCTACGAGCAGTACGTC.

This clonotype was seen a few times. The chain combines TRBV5-1 with TRBJ2-7; D might be TRBD2 (6 bases). The CDR3 spans 14 residues. The V gene's germline CDR1 is SGHRS and CDR2 YFSETQ. V shed 4 bases and J shed 5 bases, with 16 bases lying between them. The CDR3 is CASSLGRWGDEQYF. The CDR3 nucleotides are TGCGCCAGCAGCCTAGGTCGTTGGGGGGACGAGCAGTACTTC. Variable domain in full (rest from reference TRBV5-1 and TRBJ2-7): KAGVTQTPRYLIKTRGQQVTLSCSPISGHRSVSWYQQTPGQGLQFLFEYFSETQRNKGNFPGRFSGRQFSNSRSEMNVSTLELGDSALYLCASSLGRWGDEQYFGPGTRLTVT.

This clonotype has ten or more counts. V usage is TRBV4-2 and J usage is TRBJ2-3; tentative D call: TRBD2 (5 bases). V was pared by 3 bases and J by 2 bases, with 9 bases between. Germline V lookup: CDR1 LGHNA, CDR2 YNFKEQ. The CDR3 consists of 14 residues. The CDR3 coding sequence is TGTGCCAGCAGCCAGACCGGGATCACAGATACGCAGTATTTT. Translation: CASSQTGITDTQYF.

The chain has TRBV20-1 and TRBJ2-1, with 8 positions matching TRBD1. Losses at the gene ends were 3 bases for V and 4 bases for J; bases not matched to a gene: 11. Germline CDR1 DFQATT, CDR2 SNEGSKA (reference sequence). The CDR3 loop spans 16 amino acids. The CDR3 spells CSASPLWRDRYNEQFF. The CDR3, as DNA: TGCAGTGCTAGTCCTCTGTGGAGGGACAGGTACAATGAGCAGTTCTTC.

The chain uses TRBV6-2 or TRBV6-3 and TRBJ1-5, with 9 positions matching TRBD1. CDR1 MNHEY and CDR2 SVGEGT come from the germline V gene. V dropped 5 bases and J dropped 5; count of bases not matched to a gene: 4. This CDR3 region has 14 residues. The CDR3 is CASSGTGGHQPQHF. As DNA, the CDR3 is TGTGCCAGCAGTGGTACAGGGGGCCATCAGCCCCAGCATTTT.

This clonotype was seen only a few times. This chain links TRBV15 with TRBJ2-1; 7 bases agree with TRBD2. Germline V gives CDR1 LNHNV, CDR2 YYDKDF (reference sequence). This CDR3 is built from 15 residues. With V trimmed by 0 bases and J by 4 bases, 3 bases remained unmatched. CDR3 loop: CATSRDGRSYNEQFF. The CDR3 DNA follows: TGTGCCACCAGCAGAGACGGGAGGTCGTACAATGAGCAGTTCTTC.

The gene calls are TRBV7-9 and TRBJ2-7, with 12 bases aligning to TRBD1. J gave up 6 bases and V 4 bases, and 1 base lay outside the gene matches. Germline-derived CDR1 and CDR2 are SEHNR and FQNEAQ (reference sequence). CDR3 length: 13 amino acids. The CDR3: CASSWDRGREQYF. CDR3 nucleotide sequence: TGTGCCAGCAGCTGGGACAGGGGGCGCGAGCAGTACTTC.

This chain links TRBV7-2 with TRBJ2-5, with 8 bases fitting TRBD1. After removal of 5 bases from V and 5 bases from J, the junction contained 10 bases not matched to a gene. The V gene's germline CDR1 is SGHTA and CDR2 FQGNSA. The CDR3 extends over 15 amino acids. Here the CDR3 DNA reads TGTGCCAGCAGCCCCCCGGACAGGGTCCGGGAGACCCAGTACTTC. As protein: CASSPPDRVRETQYF.

There are a few counts of this clonotype. The J gene is TRBJ2-7, the V gene TRBV20-1, with 11 bases fitting TRBD2. CDR1 DFQATT and CDR2 SNEGSKA come from the germline V gene (reference sequence). The V segment lost 6 bases and the J segment 1 base; nucleotides outside the gene matches: 8. This CDR3 region has 15 residues. As DNA, the CDR3 is TGCAGTGCAACCCGACTAGCGGGAACATCCTACGAGCAGTACTTC. The encoded protein is CSATRLAGTSYEQYF.

This clonotype turned up a few times. The chain couples TRBV20-1 to TRBJ2-2; 11 nucleotides match TRBD1. V trimming: 5 bases; J trimming: 6 bases; junction bases outside the gene matches: 8. The CDR3 contains 15 residues. Germline CDR1 reads DFQATT; CDR2 reads SNEGSKA (reference sequence). This chain's CDR3 is CSAPRTGGFSGELFF. The CDR3 coding sequence is TGCAGTGCTCCCCGGACAGGGGGCTTTTCCGGGGAGCTGTTTTTT.

In this sample, this clonotype turned up many times. The V and J genes are TRBV3-1 and TRBJ1-1; 7 nucleotides match TRBD1. V shed 3 bases and J 4 bases; nucleotides not matched to a gene: 5. Germline CDR1 and CDR2: LGHDT and YNNKEL (reference sequence). The CDR3 runs 14 residues. The CDR3 reads CASSHLQGTTEAFF. CDR3 nucleotides: TGTGCCAGCAGCCACCTACAGGGGACCACTGAAGCTTTCTTT.

V is TRBV15 and J is TRBJ1-1; TRBD1 might be the D (6 bases). CDR3 length: 16 residues. The germline CDR1 and CDR2 sequences are LNHNV and YYDKDF (reference sequence). V was shortened by 1 base and J by 2 bases, with 14 bases between the two germline ends. In DNA, the CDR3 is TGTGCCACCAGCAGAGGGGCAGGGGAAGGAAACACTGAAGCTTTCTTT. Translating gives CATSRGAGEGNTEAFF.

This rearrangement joins TRBV20-1 to TRBJ2-3, with 10 positions matching TRBD2. Trimming removed 4 bases from V and 3 bases from J; junction bases left unmatched: 4. Germline assignment: CDR1 DFQATT and CDR2 SNEGSKA (reference sequence). The CDR3 consists of 14 residues. The CDR3 is CSAIEAGGTDTQYF. The CDR3 DNA reads as TGCAGTGCTATCGAAGCGGGAGGGACAGATACGCAGTATTTT.